This passage covers 14 T cell receptor beta chains from one sample sequenced in a study of blood T cell repertoires in COVID-19. TCRdb's copy holds only in-frame clones and misses some; the assay was immunoSEQ multiplex PCR. The top ten hold less than 20% of the sample, which has more than 300,000 clones, around 90% seen once. Sequencing used PBMCs or T cells enriched from blood (not recorded which). The receptors come from a woman in her twenties or thirties who had recovered from COVID-19.

This chain connects TRBV28 to TRBJ1-1; TRBD1 aligns across 11 bases. The length of the CDR3 is 17 residues. The V and J ends lost 6 bases and 0 bases, in that order; junction bases with no gene match: 9. Germline V CDR1 and CDR2: MDHEN, SYDVKM. CDR3 DNA sequence: TGTGCCAGCAGAGCACCGGGACAGGGGGAGATGAACACTGAAGCTTTCTTT. It is translated as CASRAPGQGEMNTEAFF.

The chain employs TRBV30 and TRBJ1-2; D uncertain. V dropped 2 bases and J dropped 4 bases, with 8 bases sitting between them. Per the germline V gene, CDR1 is GTSNPN and CDR2 is SVGIG (reference sequence). This CDR3 has 12 residues. CDR3 coding DNA: TGTGCCTGGAGTACGGGGAGCTATGGCTACACCTTC. Translating it yields CAWSTGSYGYTF.

The chain combines TRBV30 with TRBJ2-3, with D unclear. V was pared by 2 bases and J by 1 base, with 7 bases between. Germline V CDR1 and CDR2: GTSNPN, SVGIG (reference sequence). This CDR3 has 13 residues. Here the CDR3 reads CAWSSAGTDTQYF. CDR3 DNA: TGTGCCTGGAGTTCTGCGGGCACAGATACGCAGTATTTT.

The chain couples TRBV5-5 to TRBJ2-3; 9 bases align to TRBD1. The CDR3 length is 18 residues. Germline V gives CDR1 SGHKS, CDR2 YYEKEE (reference sequence). V lost 3 bases, J lost 4 bases, and 15 bases stayed unmatched. Here the CDR3 DNA reads TGTGCCAGCAGCTCCGGGACAGGGCTATCGGCGGGAGCAGATACGCAGTATTTT. Amino acid sequence: CASSSGTGLSAGADTQYF.

The V call is TRBV3-1 (or the pseudogene TRBV3-2), the J call TRBJ1-3; D remains unclear. In germline, CDR1 is LGHDT, CDR2 YNNKEL (reference sequence). This CDR3 contains 13 residues. V shed 3 bases and J shed 1 base, with 4 bases lying between them. In DNA form, the CDR3 reads TGTGCCAGCAGCCACAGTTCTGGAAACACCATATATTTT. This translates into CASSHSSGNTIYF.

This chain links TRBV27 with TRBJ2-2; 7 positions match TRBD1. Trimming at V came to 5 bases and at J to 3 bases, leaving 18 bases not matched to a gene. This CDR3 has 19 amino acids. Germline V gene lookup returns CDR1 MNHEY and CDR2 SMNVEV (reference sequence). CDR3 sequence: CASSPPKKTGTVHTGELFF. The CDR3 region has the DNA TGTGCCAGCAGTCCCCCTAAAAAAACCGGGACAGTCCACACCGGGGAGCTGTTTTTT.

This chain connects TRBV7-2 to TRBJ1-5; TRBD1 might be the D (6 bases). This CDR3 is 13 amino acids long. V lost 5 bases to trimming and J lost 5 bases, with 10 bases between them. Germline loops: CDR1 SGHTA, CDR2 FQGNSA. The CDR3 spells CASSGGADQPQHF. CDR3 coding DNA: TGTGCCAGCAGCGGGGGGGCAGATCAGCCCCAGCATTTT.

This clone was recorded once. The chain employs TRBV28 and TRBJ1-3; TRBD1 agrees at 7 bases. The V gene's germline CDR1 is MDHEN and CDR2 SYDVKM. With 6 bases clipped from V and 4 bases from J, the junction kept 6 bases outside the gene matches. The CDR3 consists of 14 residues. As DNA, the CDR3 is TGTGCCAGCAGCGGAGGGGGCGGCGGAAACACCATATATTTT. Protein: CASSGGGGGNTIYF. Full variable domain (missing parts from reference TRBV28 and TRBJ1-3): DVKVTQSSRYLVKRTGEKVFLECVQDMDHENMFWYRQDPGLGLRLIYFSYDVKMKEKGDIPEGYSVSREKKERFSLILESASTNQTSMYLCASSGGGGGNTIYFGEGSWLTVV.

This rearrangement joins TRBV18 to TRBJ1-1; 7 bases map to TRBD1. The germline CDR1 and CDR2 sequences are KGHSH and LQKENI. With V trimmed by 2 bases and J by 3 bases, 3 bases remained unmatched. The CDR3 totals 14 residues. CDR3 loop: CASSPTGEYTEAFF. The CDR3, as DNA: TGTGCCAGCTCACCAACAGGGGAGTACACTGAAGCTTTCTTT.

The chain links TRBV2 to TRBJ1-1; tentative D call: TRBD1 (6 bases). Looked up from germline, CDR1 is SNHLY and CDR2 is FYNNEI. V lost 2 bases and J lost 0, with 7 bases in between. This CDR3 has 14 amino acids. CDR3 bases: TGTGCCAGCAGTGAAACAGGGATGAACACTGAAGCTTTCTTT. Protein product: CASSETGMNTEAFF.

This sequence joins TRBV5-1 and TRBJ1-2; 8 nucleotides match TRBD1. The germline V gene encodes CDR1 SGHRS and CDR2 YFSETQ. Trimming took 3 bases from V and 7 from J; bases not matched to a gene: 14. CDR3 length: 16 residues. CDR3 coding DNA: TGCGCCAGCAGCTCGGCGAAACTGGACAGGGTTGGTGGCTACACCTTC. It codes for CASSSAKLDRVGGYTF.

This chain uses TRBV5-1 with TRBJ1-3; TRBD1 might be the D (5 bases). CDR3 length: 17 residues. Per germline, CDR1 SGHRS and CDR2 YFSETQ. Between the trimmed V and J ends, which lost 7 bases and 1 base, there was a span of 21 bases. The CDR3 region has the DNA TGCGCCAGCTTCCTCCTAGGACATCGATCTTCTGGAAACACCATATATTTT. It encodes CASFLLGHRSSGNTIYF.

The gene calls are TRBV5-4 and TRBJ2-7; 8 bases are a match to TRBD1. The CDR3 totals 14 residues. Unmatched junction bases numbered 6, after V lost 3 bases and J lost 4 bases. Germline V gene data show CDR1 as SGHNT and CDR2 as YYREEE (reference sequence). CDR3 sequence reads: CASSYRGDIYEQYF. CDR3 sequence (DNA): TGTGCCAGCAGCTACAGGGGGGACATATACGAGCAGTACTTC. Using reference TRBV5-4 and TRBJ2-7 for the parts outside the CDR3, the full variable domain is ETGVTQSPTHLIKTRGQQVTLRCSSQSGHNTVSWYQQALGQGPQFIFQYYREEENGRGNFPPRFSGLQFPNYSSELNVNALELDDSALYLCASSYRGDIYEQYFGPGTRLTVT.

This clone has a handful of counts. The V and J genes are TRBV6-2 or TRBV6-3 and TRBJ1-4; D not resolved. The CDR3 runs to 12 residues. The V and J ends lost 5 bases and 5 bases respectively, with 6 bases between them. The germline gives CDR1 MNHEY, CDR2 SVGEGT. CDR3 protein: CASSDGNEKLFF. DNA of the CDR3: TGTGCCAGCAGTGACGGGAATGAAAAACTGTTTTTT.